The 7 T cell receptor beta chains in this list originate from one sample, sequenced in a study of blood T cells in healthy people across ages. Primed by a sample-barcoded 5' primer and a J-beta primer mix, a second PCR proceeded for about 7 to 11 cycles. TCRdb used MiXCR to reprocess the 5' RACE reads, holding one entry per CDR3 protein. The table shows over 1,300,000 distinct CDR3 sequences, with approximately 60% occurring only once. Sequenced input: blood. Receptors were obtained from a man aged 18 to 30 in good health.

This clonotype was recorded only once. This chain uses TRBV29-1 with TRBJ2-3; D might be TRBD2 (5 bases). The germline V gene has CDR1 SQVTM and CDR2 ANQGSEA. The CDR3 sequence is 17 residues long. The V and J ends lost 0 bases and 1 base respectively, with 17 bases between them. This chain's CDR3 is CSVEDRFSERGTDTQYF. CDR3 bases: TGCAGCGTTGAAGATCGGTTTAGCGAGAGGGGCACAGATACGCAGTATTTT.

The chain couples TRBV12-5 to TRBJ2-5; the match to TRBD1 covers 10 bases. Germline values: CDR1 LGHNT, CDR2 FRNRAP. CDR3 length equals 15 residues. V lost 4 bases, J lost 4 bases, and 6 bases stayed unmatched. CDR3 sequence: CASGSDRGIGETQYF. In nucleotides, the CDR3 is TGTGCTAGTGGTTCGGACAGGGGGATAGGAGAGACCCAGTACTTC.

The chain carries TRBV29-1 and TRBJ2-7; TRBD2 is a possible D gene (5 bases). In germline, CDR1 is SQVTM, CDR2 ANQGSEA. V gave up 6 bases and J gave up 2 bases, with 17 bases separating them. This CDR3 spans 14 amino acids. CDR3 nucleotide sequence: TGCAGCGTCTATGCCCCCGAGGGCCCCTACGAGCAGTACTTC. Translation gives CSVYAPEGPYEQYF.

This clonotype was counted a single time. The genes are TRBV5-1 and TRBJ1-2; D ambiguous. Trimming left V 1 base short and J 3 bases short, with 25 bases between. The V gene's germline CDR1 is SGHRS and CDR2 YFSETQ. CDR3 length: 19 amino acids. The DNA of the CDR3 is TGCGCCAGCAGCTTGCCCTTACGGGCCCAATCCCACCCCTACTATGGCTACACCTTC. Translated, it gives CASSLPLRAQSHPYYGYTF.

The table lists this clonotype with a few counts. The chain joins TRBV20-1 to TRBJ2-1; TRBD2 aligns across 9 bases. This CDR3 spans 14 amino acids. Germline V gene lookup returns CDR1 DFQATT and CDR2 SNEGSKA (reference sequence). After removal of 6 bases from V and 3 bases from J, the junction contained 6 bases not matched to a gene. The DNA of the CDR3 is TGCAGTGCCAATAGCGGGAGCCTCTACAATGAGCAGTTCTTC. Translation: CSANSGSLYNEQFF.

This sequence joins TRBV4-3 and TRBJ1-2; perhaps TRBD1 as D (6 bases). Germline V CDR1 and CDR2: LGHNA, YSLEER. The CDR3 sequence is 16 residues long. Trimming cost V 2 bases and J 6 bases, with 19 bases left between them. The CDR3 sequence: CASSQLQGFDTHGYTF. The CDR3, as DNA: TGCGCCAGCAGCCAACTACAGGGATTTGATACTCATGGCTACACCTTC.

The chain couples TRBV6-6 to TRBJ2-5, with TRBD1 matching over 9 bases. Trimming took 3 bases from V and 11 from J; bases not matched to a gene: 7. The germline gives CDR1 MNHNY, CDR2 SVGAGI (reference sequence). The CDR3 has 13 residues. CDR3 DNA sequence: TGTGCCAGCAGTTATGGGACAGGGACTGAGCAGTACTTC. Encoded protein: CASSYGTGTEQYF.